By sample share, the clone carrying this T cell receptor beta chain is medium-sized (0.01 to 0.1%). What it binds is not known. The repertoire was sequenced with immunoSEQ multiplex PCR; TCRdb's copy has only in-frame clones and lacks some. The sample includes about 110,000 clones, around 85% of them seen just once. The record originates from a study of T cell responses to AZD1222 COVID-19 vaccine. Study-wide context: Second-dose intervals of approximately 4 or approximately 12 weeks were pooled.

Study conclusions and caveats: Per reports, nearly half of all spike-specific TCRs target regions that are unmutated in variants. Most donors were white British and more were female, and clonal diversity was possibly underestimated. Dominant CD4 TCR responses targeted spike regions 160-218 and 743-854.

The starting material was peripheral blood, obtained on day 0 of AZD1222 vaccination. The sequence came from an adult in good health.

CDR3 sequence: CASSHGVEEVAGYTF. In nucleotides, the CDR3 is TGTGCCAGCAGCCACGGGGTGGAGGAGGTGGCTGGCTACACCTTC. V is TRBV3-1 (or the pseudogene TRBV3-2) and J is TRBJ1-2; D ambiguous. Germline CDR1 is LGHDT and CDR2 is YNNKEL (reference sequence). V lost 3 bases and J lost 7, with 18 bases in between. CDR3 size: 15 residues.